This section outlines one TCR beta chain sequence together with its context. Its antigen is as yet unknown. Time point defined: week 35, safety follow-up. Vaccination comprised doses that each held 300 ug of mutant IDH1 20-mer peptide, plus topical imiquimod. Tumors from donors were new WHO grade 3 or 4 IDH1-mutant astrocytomas with ATRX loss. The sample originates from a study of a mutant IDH1 vaccine in newly diagnosed glioma. Study-level results: Across multiple MHC alleles, 93.3% of patients had vaccine-induced responses.

The protocol was immunoSEQ multiplex PCR, while the TCRdb copy is restricted to in-frame clones and leaves out a portion. The data contain around 44,000 clones, more than 60% of them singletons. Germline CDR1 MNHNS, CDR2 SASEGT. The CDR3 is 12 amino acids. Trimming left V 2 bases short and J 3 bases short, with 5 bases between. The TCR comes from a man aged 35 to 55 with glioma. The V call is TRBV6-1, the J call TRBJ2-7, with unresolved D. The sequenced sample was PBMCs, obtained from a glioma patient whose treatment included an IDH1 peptide vaccine. The CDR3 nucleotides read TGTGCCAGCAGTGAATTTAACTACGAGCAGTACTTC. Encoded protein: CASSEFNYEQYF.